The 20 T cell receptor beta chains in this list originate from one sample, sequenced in a study of T-cell memory formation after mild COVID-19. TCRdb called the 5' RACE reads again in MiXCR, with one record for every CDR3 protein. Of 90,000 to 120,000 distinct CDR3 sequences listed, 11% are singletons. The sequencing input was PBMCs or a T cell subset sorted from them (not recorded which). These receptor sequences come from a man in his late teens or twenties who had mild COVID-19 (a few samples of this study predate the infection). Cell type and time point are not known.

This clonotype was detected a few times. This chain connects TRBV4-1 to TRBJ2-1; TRBD1 matches at 9 bases. V was pared by 3 bases and J by 5 bases, with 5 bases of the junction left unmatched. Germline loops: CDR1 MGHRA, CDR2 YSYEKL. The CDR3 extends over 15 amino acids. This chain's CDR3 is CASSQPGTGNNEQFF. CDR3 DNA: TGCGCCAGCAGCCAGCCCGGGACAGGGAACAATGAGCAGTTCTTC.

This clonotype was seen a few times. V is TRBV4-1 and J is TRBJ2-5; tentative D call: TRBD2 (5 bases). V was clipped by 6 bases and J by 1 base, with 15 bases between them. Looked up from germline, CDR1 is MGHRA and CDR2 is YSYEKL. The CDR3 covers 15 residues. CDR3 nucleotide sequence: TGCGCCAGCAGTCCGCGGGTTTCAGGCCAAGAGACCCAGTACTTC. This gives the protein CASSPRVSGQETQYF.

This clonotype came up a few times. V usage is TRBV20-1 and J usage is TRBJ2-1, with no clear D. Germline loops: CDR1 DFQATT, CDR2 SNEGSKA (reference sequence). CDR3 length: 14 residues. The V end lost 6 bases, the J end lost 8 bases, and 20 bases lay between the germline ends. The CDR3 loop is CSAQLPNVVHEQFF. CDR3 coding DNA: TGCAGTGCGCAGCTACCTAATGTAGTGCATGAGCAGTTCTTC.

This chain uses TRBV4-2 with TRBJ1-2, with 8 bases that match TRBD1. Unmatched junction bases numbered 10, after V lost 0 bases and J lost 7 bases. The CDR3 length is 16 residues. Germline V gene sequence: CDR1 LGHNA, CDR2 YNFKEQ. CDR3 sequence reads: CASSQEEDRAPAGYTF. In DNA form, the CDR3 reads TGTGCCAGCAGCCAAGAAGAGGACAGGGCACCGGCTGGCTACACCTTC.

Only a few counts were recorded for this clonotype. V gene TRBV24-1 combines with J gene TRBJ1-1; a possible D gene is TRBD1 (6 bases). The V end lost 9 bases, the J end lost 1 base, and 14 bases lay between the germline ends. CDR3 size: 14 residues. Germline values: CDR1 KGHDR, CDR2 SFDVKD. CDR3 coding DNA: TGTGCCACCCTCGGGGGGCGGTCGAACACTGAAGCTTTCTTT. The encoded protein is CATLGGRSNTEAFF.

This sequence joins TRBV6-5 and TRBJ2-3; TRBD1 might be the D (6 bases). Germline loops: CDR1 MNHEY, CDR2 SVGAGI. Trimming removed 6 bases at V and 4 bases at J, with 17 bases between. The CDR3 loop spans 15 amino acids. CDR3 in DNA: TGTGCCAGCAGGCCGCAGGGGAAGGTCTCAGATACGCAGTATTTT. It encodes CASRPQGKVSDTQYF.

V usage is TRBV20-1 and J usage is TRBJ2-6; D is undetermined. The germline V gene encodes CDR1 DFQATT and CDR2 SNEGSKA (reference sequence). There are 14 residues in the CDR3. Trimming stripped 3 bases from V and 0 bases from J, with 6 bases between. The CDR3, as DNA: TGCAGTGCTAGTGTTCACTCTGGGGCCAACGTCCTGACTTTC. This codes for CSASVHSGANVLTF.

The table lists this clonotype with a few counts. The genes are TRBV7-9 and TRBJ2-3; D remains ambiguous. From germline, CDR1 is SEHNR and CDR2 FQNEAQ (reference sequence). The CDR3 runs to 13 residues. V was shortened by 5 bases and J by 4 bases, with 10 bases between the two germline ends. The CDR3 spells CASSLLSPDTQYF. CDR3 nucleotide sequence: TGTGCCAGCAGCCTCTTGTCCCCAGATACGCAGTATTTT.

This sequence joins TRBV9 and TRBJ2-5, with D possibly being TRBD2 (5 bases). The length of the CDR3 is 14 residues. CDR1 and CDR2 (germline): SGDLS, YYNGEE. V lost 0 bases and J 0 bases, leaving 6 bases between the germline ends. The CDR3 nucleotides read TGTGCCAGCAGCGTAGGGCGGGACCAAGAGACCCAGTACTTC. Residues: CASSVGRDQETQYF.

V usage is TRBV5-1 and J usage is TRBJ1-5; 7 positions agree with TRBD1. The CDR3 loop spans 15 amino acids. CDR1 is SGHRS and CDR2 is YFSETQ in the germline V gene. Trimming took 4 bases from V and 5 from J; bases not matched to a gene: 9. CDR3 residues: CASSVTGDSYQPQHF. The CDR3 nucleotides read TGCGCCAGCAGCGTGACCGGGGACAGCTATCAGCCCCAGCATTTT. Complete variable domain (other parts from reference TRBV5-1 and TRBJ1-5): KAGVTQTPRYLIKTRGQQVTLSCSPISGHRSVSWYQQTPGQGLQFLFEYFSETQRNKGNFPGRFSGRQFSNSRSEMNVSTLELGDSALYLCASSVTGDSYQPQHFGDGTRLSIL.

This clonotype was seen more than once but under ten times. The rearrangement joins TRBV11-2 to TRBJ2-1, with unresolved D. CDR3 length: 15 amino acids. Germline values: CDR1 SGHAT, CDR2 FQNNGV. V lost 6 bases to trimming and J lost 0 bases, with 12 bases between them. In DNA form, the CDR3 reads TGTGCCAGCAGAGAAAAAATGAGCTCCTACAATGAGCAGTTCTTC. Translating gives CASREKMSSYNEQFF. Looking up the rest from reference TRBV11-2 and TRBJ2-1 gives the full variable domain: EAGVAQSPRYKIIEKRQSVAFWCNPISGHATLYWYQQILGQGPKLLIQFQNNGVVDDSQLPKDRFSAERLKGVDSTLKIQPAKLEDSAVYLCASREKMSSYNEQFFGPGTRLTVL.

V usage is TRBV29-1 and J usage is TRBJ2-1; TRBD2 matches at 11 bases. V gave up 5 bases and J gave up 2 bases; unmatched junction bases: 8. The CDR3 contains 16 residues. Germline-derived CDR1 and CDR2 are SQVTM and ANQGSEA. CDR3 loop: CSVHGPSGGTYNEQFF. As DNA, the CDR3 is TGCAGCGTTCACGGGCCTAGCGGGGGGACCTACAATGAGCAGTTCTTC.

This rearrangement joins TRBV28 to TRBJ1-1, with no clear D. CDR1 is MDHEN and CDR2 is SYDVKM in the germline V gene. The CDR3 sequence is 13 residues long. Trimming cost V 5 bases and J 8 bases, with 15 bases left between them. The CDR3 here is CASSEQFQEEAFF. The CDR3 region has the DNA TGTGCCAGCAGTGAGCAGTTCCAGGAGGAAGCTTTCTTT.

V and J are TRBV4-3 and TRBJ2-3; D gene uncertain. The CDR3 runs 13 residues. CDR1 is LGHNA and CDR2 is YSLEER in the germline V gene. V was cut by 4 bases and J by 6 bases, with 11 bases left in between. CDR3 region: CASSRLLTDTQYF. CDR3 DNA sequence: TGCGCCAGCAGCCGTCTTCTCACGGATACGCAGTATTTT.

The chain couples TRBV9 to TRBJ1-2; D remains unclear. The V end was cut by 4 bases, the J end by 5 bases, with 15 bases between. The CDR3 sequence is 14 residues long. Germline V gene data show CDR1 as SGDLS and CDR2 as YYNGEE. The CDR3 region has the DNA TGTGCCAGCAGCCCCGGCGGCAGACGGTATGGCTACACCTTC. Encoded protein: CASSPGGRRYGYTF.

This clonotype came up a few times. This chain joins TRBV7-2 and TRBJ1-5, with TRBD1 as a possible D gene (6 bases). This CDR3 is 15 amino acids long. V was trimmed by 4 bases and J by 4 bases, leaving 14 bases between them. Germline lookup yields CDR1 SGHTA and CDR2 FQGNSA. For the CDR3, the DNA is TGTGCCAGCAGCTACCGGCAGGGGAGGAATCAGCCCCAGCATTTT. It encodes CASSYRQGRNQPQHF. Full variable domain (missing parts from reference TRBV7-2 and TRBJ1-5): GAGVSQSPSNKVTEKGKDVELRCDPISGHTALYWYRQSLGQGLEFLIYFQGNSAPDKSGLPSDRFSAERTGGSVSTLTIQRTQQEDSAVYLCASSYRQGRNQPQHFGDGTRLSIL.

This clonotype was seen a handful of times. This rearrangement joins TRBV21-1 to TRBJ1-6. TRBV21-1 is a pseudogene. The CDR3 is made up of 15 amino acids. The CDR3: CASSKNVQVRSPLHF. Here the CDR3 DNA reads TGTGCCAGCAGCAAGAACGTACAAGTCCGGTCACCCCTCCACTTT.

Worth noting for this clonotype: Being one base from a much bigger clone, this may be a read error. The chain links TRBV5-1 to TRBJ2-1; tentative D call: TRBD1 (5 bases). The V and J ends lost 6 bases and 3 bases respectively, with 10 bases between them. The germline V gene encodes CDR1 SGHRS and CDR2 YFSETQ. CDR3 length: 13 amino acids. Here the CDR3 reads CASTGSNYNEQFF. DNA for the CDR3: TGCGCCAGCACAGGGTCTAACTACAATGAGCAGTTCTTC.

This rearrangement joins TRBV3-1 to TRBJ2-1; maybe TRBD1 (5 bases). Per germline, CDR1 LGHDT and CDR2 YNNKEL (reference sequence). V lost 1 base to trimming and J lost 1 base, with 8 bases between them. The CDR3 runs to 15 residues. CDR3 sequence: CASSQADNSYNEQFF. The CDR3 coding sequence is TGTGCCAGCAGCCAAGCGGACAATTCCTACAATGAGCAGTTCTTC.

V usage is TRBV9 and J usage is TRBJ1-5; TRBD1 matches 9 bases. This CDR3 has 13 residues. J was trimmed by 7 bases and V by 9 bases; bases with no gene match: 8. CDR1 SGDLS and CDR2 YYNGEE come from the germline V gene. DNA of the CDR3: TGTGCCATCCTGGGGGACAGGGAACAGCCCCAGCATTTT. Translating it yields CAILGDREQPQHF.